The 18 T cell receptor beta chains below were found in one sample sequenced in a study of long-term antiretroviral therapy in people with HIV. Researchers ran immunoSEQ v3.0 at survey level. Profiled with immunoSEQ multiplex PCR; TCRdb holds only in-frame clones, not every one. The table includes 30,000 to 40,000 clones, roughly four fifths detected once. This specimen consisted of unsorted PBMCs, obtained 0.3 years after starting antiretroviral therapy. Receptors were obtained from a man aged 18 to 30 with HIV.

As DNA, the CDR3 is TGTGCCAGCAGTGCTCGAGCCGAGGATACGCAGTATTTT. Amino acids: CASSARAEDTQYF. The rearrangement joins TRBV6-4 to TRBJ2-3; no reliable D call. This CDR3 has 13 residues. The V end was cut by 4 bases, the J end by 6 bases, with 11 bases between. Per the germline V gene, CDR1 is MRHNA and CDR2 is SNTAGT.

This sequence joins TRBV11-2 and TRBJ1-6; D gene unclear. Germline V gene sequence: CDR1 SGHAT, CDR2 FQNNGV. V shed 1 base and J shed 14 bases, with 12 bases lying between them. CDR3 size: 13 residues. The CDR3 protein is CASSLGGSWTLHF. The CDR3 DNA reads TGTGCCAGCAGCTTAGGCGGGAGTTGGACCCTCCACTTT.

J is TRBJ2-5 and V is TRBV5-1; D perhaps matches TRBD1 (5 bases). V gave up 2 bases and J gave up 5 bases, with 13 bases separating them. The CDR3 contains 14 residues. Germline values: CDR1 SGHRS, CDR2 YFSETQ. In DNA form, the CDR3 reads TGCGCCAGCAGCTTACAGGTTGGAAGGGAGACCCAGTACTTC. Translated: CASSLQVGRETQYF.

The gene calls are TRBV19 and TRBJ2-2; D may be TRBD1 or TRBD2 (7 bases each). Trimming left V 6 bases short and J 6 bases short, with 23 bases between. Germline CDR1 reads LNHDA; CDR2 reads SQIVND (reference sequence). The CDR3 consists of 17 residues. CDR3 region: CASSPRQGGGTAGELFF. CDR3 nucleotide sequence: TGTGCCAGTAGCCCCCGACAGGGAGGGGGGACGGCCGGGGAGCTGTTTTTT. Combining the CDR3 with reference TRBV19 and TRBJ2-2 gives the whole variable domain DGGITQSPKYLFRKEGQNVTLSCEQNLNHDAMYWYRQDPGQGLRLIYYSQIVNDFQKGDIAEGYSVSREKKESFPLTVTSAQKNPTAFYLCASSPRQGGGTAGELFFGEGSRLTVL.

This chain uses TRBV19 with TRBJ1-5; 8 bases are shared with TRBD1. V was pared by 7 bases and J by 5 bases, with 4 bases of the junction left unmatched. Looked up from germline, CDR1 is LNHDA and CDR2 is SQIVND (reference sequence). The CDR3 has 13 residues. The CDR3 DNA is TGTGCCAGTAAAAAACAGGGGGATCAGCCCCAGCATTTT. Translation gives CASKKQGDQPQHF.

The chain has TRBV10-1 and TRBJ2-1; D possibly corresponds to TRBD2 (5 bases). The germline V gene has CDR1 WNHNN and CDR2 SYGVQD (reference sequence). V was cut by 0 bases and J by 8 bases, with 5 bases left in between. The CDR3 is 12 residues long. DNA of the CDR3: TGCGCCAGCAGTGAGTCGGAGGATGAGCAGTTCTTC. Protein sequence: CASSESEDEQFF.

The count of this clone is one. The J gene is TRBJ2-6, the V gene TRBV19, with D unclear. The CDR3 extends over 15 amino acids. Trimming cost V 1 base and J 0 bases, with 4 bases left between them. In germline, CDR1 is LNHDA, CDR2 SQIVND (reference sequence). The CDR3 here is CASSIGGSGANVLTF. The CDR3 DNA reads TGTGCCAGTAGTATAGGAGGCTCTGGGGCCAACGTCCTGACTTTC.

The chain joins TRBV27 to TRBJ2-7, with a possible D match to TRBD1 (6 bases). The CDR3 runs to 15 residues. Trimming pared 6 bases from V and 1 base from J, leaving 16 bases between. Germline lookup yields CDR1 MNHEY and CDR2 SMNVEV (reference sequence). CDR3 residues: CASRTGQSDSYEQYF. CDR3 coding DNA: TGTGCCAGCAGAACAGGACAGTCTGATTCCTACGAGCAGTACTTC.

The V gene is TRBV9, the J gene TRBJ1-1; maybe TRBD1 (6 bases). There are 17 residues in the CDR3. Per the germline V gene, CDR1 is SGDLS and CDR2 is YYNGEE. Trimming took off 4 bases at V and 2 bases at J, with 21 bases between the two ends. Here the CDR3 DNA reads TGTGCCAGCAGCCCCCACTCGGGGGCGGGATCAAACACTGAAGCTTTCTTT. Translated, it gives CASSPHSGAGSNTEAFF.

The rearrangement uses TRBV7-9 and TRBJ2-7, with D maybe TRBD1 (5 bases). The CDR3 totals 15 residues. The ends were cut back, 1 base at V and 0 bases at J, with 10 bases in the middle. Germline assignment: CDR1 SEHNR and CDR2 FQNEAQ (reference sequence). Written as DNA, the CDR3 is TGTGCCAGCAGCTTAGATGCAGGGATCTCCTACGAGCAGTACTTC. It translates to CASSLDAGISYEQYF.

The V call is TRBV6-1, the J call TRBJ2-1; unclear D gene. The germline V gene encodes CDR1 MNHNS and CDR2 SASEGT. The germline V and J ends were trimmed by 7 bases and 2 bases, with 6 bases remaining between them. This CDR3 region has 12 residues. Here the CDR3 DNA reads TGTGCCAGCACCGGGCCCTACAATGAGCAGTTCTTC. This translates into CASTGPYNEQFF.

With regard to this clone: The sample carries other DNA sequences with the same CDR3. The CDR3 protein is CASSPRGRPNTEAFF. CDR3 bases: TGTGCCAGCAGCCCCCGTGGCAGGCCCAACACTGAAGCTTTCTTT. The chain joins TRBV7-3 to TRBJ1-1; D uncertain. This CDR3 has 15 amino acids. Germline values: CDR1 SGHTA, CDR2 FQGTGA. Deletions cut 5 bases from V and 2 bases from J, with 15 bases between.

This chain joins TRBV27 and TRBJ2-1; 7 positions match TRBD2. The length of the CDR3 is 16 residues. V trimming: 0 bases; J trimming: 9 bases; junction bases outside the gene matches: 11. Germline V gene sequence: CDR1 MNHEY, CDR2 SMNVEV (reference sequence). The CDR3 reads CASSLSEHRPSGEQFF. CDR3 bases: TGTGCCAGCAGTTTATCGGAACATAGACCTAGCGGTGAGCAGTTCTTC.

This chain joins TRBV19 and TRBJ1-4; no clear D. V lost 5 bases, J lost 2 bases, and 6 bases lay in between. Germline-derived CDR1 and CDR2 are LNHDA and SQIVND (reference sequence). There are 13 residues in the CDR3. The CDR3 region has the DNA TGTGCCAGTAGTGACCATACTAATGAAAAACTGTTTTTT. Amino acids: CASSDHTNEKLFF. The full variable domain, in which reference TRBV19 and TRBJ1-4 provide the parts outside the CDR3, is DGGITQSPKYLFRKEGQNVTLSCEQNLNHDAMYWYRQDPGQGLRLIYYSQIVNDFQKGDIAEGYSVSREKKESFPLTVTSAQKNPTAFYLCASSDHTNEKLFFGSGTQLSVL.

V usage is TRBV2 and J usage is TRBJ2-7, with TRBD2 identical over 8 bases. Germline V gene sequence: CDR1 SNHLY, CDR2 FYNNEI. Trimming removed 11 bases from V and 5 bases from J; junction bases left unmatched: 11. The CDR3 covers 13 residues. CDR3 coding DNA: TGTGCCGGGTCCGGGGGGGTGATCCACGAGCAGTACTTC. Protein: CAGSGGVIHEQYF.

This clone appeared a single time. The junction and the germline gene differ at one end; a read error may be behind it. CDR3 sequence: CSSKRGGTEAFF. CDR3 nucleotide sequence: TGCTCAAGCAAGCGTGGAGGCACTGAAGCTTTCTTT. The chain has TRBV27 and TRBJ1-1; no clear D gene. Per the germline V gene, CDR1 is MNHEY and CDR2 is SMNVEV (reference sequence). CDR3 length equals 12 residues.

The CDR3, as DNA: TGCGCCAGCAGCGCAGGGGAGGGAAACATTCAGTACTTC. Its translation: CASSAGEGNIQYF. V gene TRBV4-3 combines with J gene TRBJ2-4, with D maybe TRBD2 (7 bases). CDR3 length: 13 amino acids. CDR1 and CDR2 (germline): LGHNA, YSLEER. Trimming removed 5 bases at V and 6 bases at J, with 11 bases between.

V gene TRBV20-1 combines with J gene TRBJ2-7; D unclear. This CDR3 contains 11 residues. V lost 3 bases to trimming and J lost 5 bases, with 8 bases between them. From germline, CDR1 is DFQATT and CDR2 SNEGSKA (reference sequence). The CDR3 reads CSASGSHEQYF. The CDR3 DNA sequence: TGCAGTGCTAGTGGCAGCCACGAGCAGTACTTC.